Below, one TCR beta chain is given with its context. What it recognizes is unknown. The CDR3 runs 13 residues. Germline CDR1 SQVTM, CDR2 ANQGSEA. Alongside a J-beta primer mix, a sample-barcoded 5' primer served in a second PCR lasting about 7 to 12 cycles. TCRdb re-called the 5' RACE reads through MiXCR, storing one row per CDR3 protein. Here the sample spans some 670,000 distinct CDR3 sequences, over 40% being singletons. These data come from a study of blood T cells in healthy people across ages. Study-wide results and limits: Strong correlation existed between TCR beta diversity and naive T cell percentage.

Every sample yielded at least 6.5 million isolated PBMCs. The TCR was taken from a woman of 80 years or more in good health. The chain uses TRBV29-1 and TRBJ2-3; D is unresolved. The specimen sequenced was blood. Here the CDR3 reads CVVVIPGTDTQYF. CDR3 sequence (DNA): TGCGTGGTGGTTATTCCTGGCACAGATACGCAGTATTTT.